This T cell receptor beta chain comes out of a study of T cells in Graves' hyperthyroidism and ophthalmopathy. Study-level findings and limits: The model made its ophthalmopathy prediction, and onset followed a median about 5.9 months later. The majority of expanded thyroid clonotypes above 0.001 also appeared in blood.

There are many counts of this clonotype. The antigen remains undetermined. The CDR3 covers 13 residues. V shed 3 bases, J shed 5 bases, and the junction held 3 bases outside the gene matches. The investigators amplified TCR beta CDR3 regions from RNA transcripts. The HTBI primer set was used in a first-round RT-PCR of the TCR CDR3. A single record per CDR3 protein comes from TCRdb applying MiXCR to the multiplex PCR reads. The sample includes roughly 49,000 distinct CDR3 sequences, roughly 51% of them seen just once. Not enrolled were patients with uncontrolled infection, other autoimmune disease, pregnancy or lactation.

This receptor was obtained from a man between 18 and 29 years old with Graves' hyperthyroidism. Sequenced sample: peripheral blood or thyroid tissue (not recorded which). The rearrangement links TRBV12-3 or TRBV12-4 to TRBJ2-5, with 7 bases matching TRBD2. This CDR3 reads CASSFAGVETQYF. CDR3 coding DNA: TGTGCCAGCAGTTTTGCGGGGGTGGAGACCCAGTACTTC.